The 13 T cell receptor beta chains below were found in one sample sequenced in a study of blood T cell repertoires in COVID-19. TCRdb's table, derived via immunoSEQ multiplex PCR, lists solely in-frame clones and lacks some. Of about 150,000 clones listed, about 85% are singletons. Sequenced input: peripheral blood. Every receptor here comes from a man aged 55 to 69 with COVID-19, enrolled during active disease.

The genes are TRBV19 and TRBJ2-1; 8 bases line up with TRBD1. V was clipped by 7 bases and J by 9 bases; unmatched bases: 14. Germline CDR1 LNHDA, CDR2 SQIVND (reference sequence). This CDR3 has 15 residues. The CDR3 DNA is TGTGCCAGTAAGGGAACAGGGGGGATTGTTGGTGAGCAGTTCTTC. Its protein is CASKGTGGIVGEQFF.

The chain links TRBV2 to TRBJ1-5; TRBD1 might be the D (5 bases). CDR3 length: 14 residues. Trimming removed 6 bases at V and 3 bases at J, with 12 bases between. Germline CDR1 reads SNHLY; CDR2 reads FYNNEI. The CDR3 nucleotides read TGTGCCAGCAGCGCAGACAGCACCAATCAGCCCCAGCATTTT. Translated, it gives CASSADSTNQPQHF.

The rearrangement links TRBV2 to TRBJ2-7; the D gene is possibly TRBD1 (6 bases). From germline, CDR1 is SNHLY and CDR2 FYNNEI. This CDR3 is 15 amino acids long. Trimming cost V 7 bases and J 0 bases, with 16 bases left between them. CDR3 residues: CASTKTDRSSYEQYF. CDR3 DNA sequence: TGTGCCAGCACTAAAACCGACAGGAGCTCCTACGAGCAGTACTTC.

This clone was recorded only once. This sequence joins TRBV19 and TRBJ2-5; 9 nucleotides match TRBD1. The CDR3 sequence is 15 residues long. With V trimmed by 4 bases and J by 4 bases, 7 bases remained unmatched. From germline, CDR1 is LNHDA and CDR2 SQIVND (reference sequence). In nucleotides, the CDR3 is TGTGCCAGTAGTACAATACAGGGGGCGGGAGAGACCCAGTACTTC. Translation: CASSTIQGAGETQYF.

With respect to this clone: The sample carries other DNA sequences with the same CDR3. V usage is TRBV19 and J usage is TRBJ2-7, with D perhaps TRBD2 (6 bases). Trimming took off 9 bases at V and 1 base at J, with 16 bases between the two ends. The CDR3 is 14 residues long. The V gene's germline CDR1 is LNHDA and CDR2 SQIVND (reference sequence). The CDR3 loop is CASSPGLPSYEQYF. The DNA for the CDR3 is TGTGCCAGCAGTCCTGGACTACCATCCTACGAGCAGTACTTC.

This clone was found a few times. This CDR3 is CASSLGAGSQPQHF. DNA for the CDR3: TGCGCCAGCAGCTTGGGGGCAGGTTCGCAGCCCCAGCATTTT. The gene calls are TRBV5-1 and TRBJ1-5; D is uncertain. Germline V gives CDR1 SGHRS, CDR2 YFSETQ. This CDR3 spans 14 amino acids. V was cut by 0 bases and J by 7 bases, with 11 bases left in between.

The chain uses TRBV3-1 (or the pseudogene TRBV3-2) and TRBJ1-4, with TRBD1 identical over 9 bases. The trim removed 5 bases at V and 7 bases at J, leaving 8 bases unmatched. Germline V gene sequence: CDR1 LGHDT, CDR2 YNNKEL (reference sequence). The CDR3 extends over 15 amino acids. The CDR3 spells CASSNTGGRSEKLFF. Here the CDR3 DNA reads TGTGCCAGCAGCAACACAGGGGGCCGGTCTGAAAAACTGTTTTTT.

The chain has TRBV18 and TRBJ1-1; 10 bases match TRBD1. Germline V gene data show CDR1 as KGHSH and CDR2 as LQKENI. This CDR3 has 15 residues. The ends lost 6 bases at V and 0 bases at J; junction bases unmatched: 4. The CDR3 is CASSATGGMNTEAFF. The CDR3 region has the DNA TGTGCCAGCTCTGCGACAGGGGGCATGAACACTGAAGCTTTCTTT.

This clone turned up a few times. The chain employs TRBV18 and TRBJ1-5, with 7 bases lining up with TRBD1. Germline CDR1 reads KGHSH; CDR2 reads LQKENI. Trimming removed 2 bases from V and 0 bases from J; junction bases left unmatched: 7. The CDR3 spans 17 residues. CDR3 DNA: TGTGCCAGCTCACCAATCTCCGCAGGGGGTAGCAATCAGCCCCAGCATTTT. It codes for CASSPISAGGSNQPQHF.

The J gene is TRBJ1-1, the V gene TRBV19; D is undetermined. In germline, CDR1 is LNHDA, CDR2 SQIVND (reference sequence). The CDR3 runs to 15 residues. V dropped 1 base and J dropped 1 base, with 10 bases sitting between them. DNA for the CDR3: TGTGCCAGTAGTATAGGTGTCCGCGGGAACACTGAAGCTTTCTTT. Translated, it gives CASSIGVRGNTEAFF. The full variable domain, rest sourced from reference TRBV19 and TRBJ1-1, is DGGITQSPKYLFRKEGQNVTLSCEQNLNHDAMYWYRQDPGQGLRLIYYSQIVNDFQKGDIAEGYSVSREKKESFPLTVTSAQKNPTAFYLCASSIGVRGNTEAFFGQGTRLTVV.

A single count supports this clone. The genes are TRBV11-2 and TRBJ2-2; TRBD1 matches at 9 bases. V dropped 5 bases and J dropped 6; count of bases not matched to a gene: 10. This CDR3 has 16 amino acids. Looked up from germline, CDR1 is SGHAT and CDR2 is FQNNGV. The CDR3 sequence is CASSRFPTGGAGELFF. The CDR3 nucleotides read TGTGCCAGCAGCCGATTCCCGACAGGGGGTGCCGGGGAGCTGTTTTTT.

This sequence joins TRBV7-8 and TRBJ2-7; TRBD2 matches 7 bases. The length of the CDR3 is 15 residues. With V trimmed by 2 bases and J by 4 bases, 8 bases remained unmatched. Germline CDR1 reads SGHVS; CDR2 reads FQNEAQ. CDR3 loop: CASSLNEASGYEQYF. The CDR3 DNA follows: TGTGCCAGCAGCTTAAATGAGGCTAGCGGATACGAGCAGTACTTC.

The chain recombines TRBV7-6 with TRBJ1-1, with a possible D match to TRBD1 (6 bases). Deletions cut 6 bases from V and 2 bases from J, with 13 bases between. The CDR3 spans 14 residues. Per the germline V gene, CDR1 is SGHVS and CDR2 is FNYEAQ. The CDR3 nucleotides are TGTGCCAGCAGAATACCGGACAGCAACACTGAAGCTTTCTTT. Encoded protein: CASRIPDSNTEAFF.